The text below deals with one T cell receptor (beta chain). The sample belongs to a study of T cell changes during pregnancy in multiple sclerosis. Profiled with immunoSEQ multiplex PCR; TCRdb holds only in-frame clones, not every one. The table has roughly 43,000 clones, 70% to 90% seen once. Germline CDR1 reads SQVTM; CDR2 reads ANQGSEA. The CDR3 has 14 residues. V was clipped by 7 bases and J by 0 bases, with 15 bases between them. The receptor's source is a female donor with multiple sclerosis, enrolled in a pregnancy study. The chain couples TRBV29-1 to TRBJ1-1; D ambiguous. The sample in question was CD4+ T cells from peripheral blood mononuclear cells, obtained after pregnancy. The CDR3 reads CSGKRSVMNTEAFF. The CDR3, as DNA: TGCAGCGGGAAGAGAAGCGTGATGAACACTGAAGCTTTCTTT.